What follows are 31 T cell receptor beta chains derived from one specimen sequenced in a study of OX40 agonist ivuxolimab in advanced cancers. Method: immunoSEQ multiplex PCR; TCRdb's copy keeps in-frame clones and lacks some. The sample lists 82,000 or so clones, 92% seen once, with roughly 1.1% in the top ten. Sequenced here: CD4+ or CD8+ T cells sorted from blood, sampled in a trial of the OX40 agonist ivuxolimab. The source of these receptors is an adult with an advanced solid tumor such as melanoma, head and neck, liver or kidney cancer.

The chain links TRBV5-6 to TRBJ1-2, with D perhaps TRBD1 (5 bases). The CDR3 has 12 amino acids. CDR1 is SGHDT, CDR2 YYEEEE, per germline. Deletions cut 4 bases from V and 7 bases from J, with 11 bases between. The CDR3 reads CASSRGLPGYTF. For the CDR3, the DNA is TGTGCCAGCAGCCGGGGACTTCCTGGCTACACCTTC.

The J gene is TRBJ1-5, the V gene TRBV2; 10 positions match TRBD1. Germline-derived CDR1 and CDR2 are SNHLY and FYNNEI. Trimming took 7 bases from V and 6 from J; bases not matched to a gene: 6. This CDR3 has 14 residues. The CDR3 region has the DNA TGTGCCAGCACCAGACAGGGGGCGAGTCAGCCCCAGCATTTT. Translating gives CASTRQGASQPQHF. The full variable domain, with the rest looked up from reference TRBV2 and TRBJ1-5, is EPEVTQTPSHQVTQMGQEVILRCVPISNHLYFYWYRQILGQKVEFLVSFYNNEISEKSEIFDDQFSVERPDGSNFTLKIRSTKLEDSAMYFCASTRQGASQPQHFGDGTRLSIL.

This rearrangement joins TRBV21-1 to TRBJ2-1. TRBV21-1 is given as a pseudogene. CDR3 length: 15 residues. The CDR3: CASSKYKSSYNEQFF. The CDR3 DNA sequence: TGTGCCAGCAGCAAATACAAGAGCTCCTACAATGAGCAGTTCTTC.

The genes are TRBV4-2 and TRBJ2-3, with D possibly TRBD2 on 6 matching bases. Looked up from germline, CDR1 is LGHNA and CDR2 is YNFKEQ. V lost 0 bases to trimming and J lost 8 bases, with 12 bases between them. The CDR3 is 14 amino acids. CDR3 protein: CASSQDPGVGTQYF. CDR3 DNA: TGTGCCAGCAGCCAAGATCCGGGAGTGGGTACGCAGTATTTT.

This chain connects TRBV10-3 to TRBJ2-3, with D hard to call. The CDR3 runs to 14 residues. The V and J ends lost 1 base and 7 bases respectively, with 12 bases between them. CDR1 ENHRY and CDR2 SYGVKD come from the germline V gene. The CDR3 DNA reads TGTGCCATCAGTGAGTACGACACCAAGTATACGCAGTATTTT. It encodes CAISEYDTKYTQYF.

This chain uses TRBV30 with TRBJ2-5; 8 nucleotides line up with TRBD2. Per germline, CDR1 GTSNPN and CDR2 SVGIG (reference sequence). V lost 1 base, J lost 5 bases, and 6 bases stayed unmatched. The CDR3 sequence is 14 residues long. The CDR3 reads CAWSGAGVLETQYF. In DNA, the CDR3 is TGTGCCTGGAGTGGAGCGGGGGTTCTGGAGACCCAGTACTTC.

V usage is TRBV5-1 and J usage is TRBJ2-7; D is uncertain. CDR1 and CDR2 from the germline V gene are SGHRS and YFSETQ. The CDR3 covers 13 residues. The V gene lost 4 bases and the J gene lost 0 bases, with 8 bases spanning the gap. The CDR3: CASSLRSSYEQYF. The CDR3 nucleotides read TGCGCCAGCAGCCTGAGGAGCTCCTACGAGCAGTACTTC.

V usage is TRBV6-6 and J usage is TRBJ2-3; TRBD1 might be the D (6 bases). The CDR3 loop spans 15 amino acids. Trimming stripped 2 bases from V and 1 base from J, with 10 bases between. Per the germline V gene, CDR1 is MNHNY and CDR2 is SVGAGI (reference sequence). The CDR3 sequence is CASSYADSRTDTQYF. Written as DNA, the CDR3 is TGTGCCAGCAGTTACGCGGACAGTCGCACAGATACGCAGTATTTT.

The gene calls are TRBV20-1 and TRBJ2-5; D may be TRBD1 or TRBD2 (5 bases each). The J call may be faulty, since TRBJ2-7 better matches the DNA end. The CDR3 totals 11 residues. Germline V CDR1 and CDR2: DFQATT, SNEGSKA (reference sequence). CDR3 DNA sequence: TGCAGTGCTAGGGGGGCCTACGAGCAGTACTTC. It is translated as CSARGAYEQYF.

The V gene is TRBV28, the J gene TRBJ1-5; weak D call: TRBD1 (5 bases). The CDR3 length is 15 residues. Germline V gene sequence: CDR1 MDHEN, CDR2 SYDVKM. The V end was cut by 5 bases, the J end by 4 bases, with 15 bases between. The CDR3 protein is CASSGFGGGNQPQHF. The CDR3, as DNA: TGTGCCAGCAGTGGCTTCGGGGGGGGAAATCAGCCCCAGCATTTT.

The genes are TRBV6-1 and TRBJ1-1; D perhaps matches TRBD1 (5 bases). The CDR3 is 13 residues long. Trimming left V 6 bases short and J 8 bases short, with 16 bases between. Germline-derived CDR1 and CDR2 are MNHNS and SASEGT. DNA for the CDR3: TGTGCCAGCAGAAACCCGGGACGGCACGAAGCTTTCTTT. This encodes CASRNPGRHEAFF.

The rearrangement joins TRBV9 to TRBJ2-3; D is perhaps TRBD1 (6 bases). This CDR3 region has 17 residues. Trimming stripped 1 base from V and 4 bases from J, with 19 bases between. Germline V gene data show CDR1 as SGDLS and CDR2 as YYNGEE. This CDR3 reads CASSVPSTDRWSDTQYF. CDR3 in DNA: TGTGCCAGCAGCGTACCAAGCACCGACAGGTGGTCAGATACGCAGTATTTT.

V and J are TRBV7-2 and TRBJ2-6, with D possibly matching TRBD1 (6 bases). The germline V gene encodes CDR1 SGHTA and CDR2 FQGNSA. V lost 4 bases and J 2 bases, leaving 15 bases between the germline ends. The CDR3 length is 17 residues. CDR3 protein: CASSSRMSGAGANVLTF. CDR3 coding DNA: TGTGCCAGCAGCTCCCGCATGTCAGGGGCTGGGGCCAACGTCCTGACTTTC.

The chain uses TRBV14 and TRBJ2-5, with TRBD2 matching over 9 bases. This CDR3 is built from 16 residues. Germline values: CDR1 SGHDN, CDR2 FVKESK. The J segment lost 5 bases and the V segment lost 0 bases, leaving 7 bases of the junction unmatched. CDR3 loop: CASSQDRAGGMETQYF. CDR3 nucleotides: TGTGCCAGCAGCCAAGATCGAGCGGGAGGAATGGAGACCCAGTACTTC. The full variable domain, rest sourced from reference TRBV14 and TRBJ2-5, is EAGVTQFPSHSVIEKGQTVTLRCDPISGHDNLYWYRRVMGKEIKFLLHFVKESKQDESGMPNNRFLAERTGGTYSTLKVQPAELEDSGVYFCASSQDRAGGMETQYFGPGTRLLVL.

V gene TRBV5-1 combines with J gene TRBJ1-1; TRBD1 might be the D (5 bases). This CDR3 region has 14 residues. In germline, CDR1 is SGHRS, CDR2 YFSETQ. V was pared by 5 bases and J by 2 bases, with 13 bases between. CDR3: CASSDKTGNTEAFF. DNA of the CDR3: TGCGCCAGCAGTGATAAAACAGGTAACACTGAAGCTTTCTTT.

This clone was detected only a few times. The chain is built from TRBV7-2 and TRBJ2-7; 9 bases fit TRBD2. The junction had 8 bases not matched to a gene; V was cut back by 1 base and J by 4 bases. There are 16 residues in the CDR3. CDR1 is SGHTA and CDR2 is FQGNSA in the germline V gene. As DNA, the CDR3 is TGTGCCAGCAGCTTAGGGATAGCGGGAGTGGCATACGAGCAGTACTTC. It codes for CASSLGIAGVAYEQYF.

This chain connects TRBV9 to TRBJ2-3; 8 bases are a match to TRBD1. Germline V gene data show CDR1 as SGDLS and CDR2 as YYNGEE. The V and J ends lost 3 bases and 4 bases, in that order; junction bases with no gene match: 13. There are 17 residues in the CDR3. The CDR3 DNA is TGTGCCAGCAGCGGACGAACCGGGACAGGAAGGTCAGATACGCAGTATTTT. As protein: CASSGRTGTGRSDTQYF.

The chain recombines TRBV2 with TRBJ2-5; 7 nucleotides agree with TRBD1. CDR1 and CDR2 (germline): SNHLY, FYNNEI. CDR3 length: 13 residues. J gave up 4 bases and V 7 bases, and 6 bases lay outside the gene matches. The CDR3 loop is CASNHRGRETQYF. The CDR3, as DNA: TGTGCCAGCAATCACAGGGGAAGAGAGACCCAGTACTTC.

The chain uses TRBV7-2 and TRBJ1-5, with 7 bases that match TRBD1. The CDR3 contains 15 residues. V lost 3 bases, J lost 1 base, and 3 bases stayed unmatched. Looked up from germline, CDR1 is SGHTA and CDR2 is FQGNSA. CDR3 coding DNA: TGTGCCAGCAGCTTGACAGGGATAAGCAATCAGCCCCAGCATTTT. Its protein is CASSLTGISNQPQHF.

The genes are TRBV7-9 and TRBJ2-2, with 9 bases aligning to TRBD1. Germline CDR1 and CDR2: SEHNR and FQNEAQ (reference sequence). The CDR3 consists of 15 residues. V trimming: 6 bases; J trimming: 4 bases; junction bases outside the gene matches: 6. CDR3 DNA: TGTGCCAGCAGACTAACGGGACAGGGCACCGGGGAGCTGTTTTTT. Protein sequence: CASRLTGQGTGELFF.

CDR3 sequence: CASSIRPGFGELFF. CDR3 sequence (DNA): TGTGCCAGCAGTATTAGGCCAGGCTTCGGGGAGCTGTTTTTT. This chain links TRBV27 with TRBJ2-2; D not resolved. V gave up 5 bases and J gave up 7 bases, with 14 bases separating them. CDR1 and CDR2 from the germline V gene are MNHEY and SMNVEV (reference sequence). CDR3 size: 14 residues.

The chain carries TRBV11-2 and TRBJ2-7; 9 bases are a match to TRBD1. The ends lost 4 bases at V and 3 bases at J; junction bases unmatched: 10. This CDR3 contains 16 residues. CDR1 and CDR2 from the germline V gene are SGHAT and FQNNGV. The CDR3 loop reads CASSYYRDREFYEQYF. CDR3 sequence (DNA): TGTGCCAGCAGCTATTACCGGGACAGGGAATTCTACGAGCAGTACTTC.

A word on this clone: At the DNA level, this CDR3 is encoded by other sequences in the same sample as well. J is TRBJ2-1 and V is TRBV19, with TRBD2 as a possible D gene (6 bases). V was trimmed by 6 bases and J by 3 bases, leaving 6 bases between them. This CDR3 has 12 residues. The germline CDR1 and CDR2 sequences are LNHDA and SQIVND (reference sequence). CDR3 nucleotides: TGTGCCAGTAGCGGGAGCTACAATGAGCAGTTCTTC. It encodes CASSGSYNEQFF.

This clone appeared a single time. The chain carries TRBV19 and TRBJ2-1; TRBD2 agrees at 7 bases. Germline V gene data show CDR1 as LNHDA and CDR2 as SQIVND (reference sequence). V was clipped by 6 bases and J by 4 bases; unmatched bases: 3. The CDR3 totals 13 residues. The CDR3 region is CASSGTKYNEQFF. CDR3 coding DNA: TGTGCCAGTAGCGGGACTAAGTACAATGAGCAGTTCTTC.

The chain couples TRBV4-3 to TRBJ2-6; D gene ambiguous. CDR3 size: 16 residues. With 3 bases removed from V and 0 bases from J, the gap between germline ends came to 9 bases. Per the germline V gene, CDR1 is LGHNA and CDR2 is YSLEER. The CDR3 loop is CASSQDLSSGANVLTF. The DNA of the CDR3 is TGCGCCAGCAGCCAGGATTTGTCCTCTGGGGCCAACGTCCTGACTTTC.

This rearrangement joins TRBV6-1 to TRBJ1-4, with unresolved D. The CDR3 covers 13 residues. Germline V gives CDR1 MNHNS, CDR2 SASEGT. The ends were cut back, 10 bases at V and 7 bases at J, with 16 bases in the middle. CDR3 sequence (DNA): TGTGCCACTTCGGGGAAGGGTAGTGAAAAACTGTTTTTT. Translated, it gives CATSGKGSEKLFF.

This chain joins TRBV20-1 and TRBJ1-4; D may be TRBD1 (5 bases). Per the germline V gene, CDR1 is DFQATT and CDR2 is SNEGSKA (reference sequence). V was trimmed by 5 bases and J by 13 bases, leaving 14 bases between them. The CDR3 sequence is 11 residues long. In DNA form, the CDR3 reads TGCAGTGCTCCTGCCCCTGGGGGACTGTTTTTT. It is translated as CSAPAPGGLFF.

The V gene is TRBV5-1, the J gene TRBJ2-3; D might be TRBD2 (5 bases). Germline CDR1 is SGHRS and CDR2 is YFSETQ. The CDR3 sequence is 16 residues long. V dropped 2 bases and J dropped 4 bases, with 17 bases sitting between them. CDR3 DNA sequence: TGCGCCAGCAGCTTTTGGGGAGACGGGAACTCAGATACGCAGTATTTT. Translating it yields CASSFWGDGNSDTQYF.

The chain's CDR3 is CASSPGDRHNEQFF. CDR3 nucleotide sequence: TGTGCCAGCAGCCCAGGGGACAGACACAATGAGCAGTTCTTC. This chain connects TRBV28 to TRBJ2-1, with 7 bases that match TRBD1. V shed 6 bases, J shed 5 bases, and the junction held 7 bases outside the gene matches. This CDR3 is built from 14 residues. In germline, CDR1 is MDHEN, CDR2 SYDVKM.

CDR3 sequence reads: CASRNLRVGEQYF. The CDR3 DNA follows: TGTGCCAGCAGAAATCTGAGGGTCGGTGAGCAGTACTTC. This chain connects TRBV6-1 to TRBJ2-7, with D maybe TRBD2 (5 bases). The V and J ends lost 6 bases and 7 bases respectively, with 16 bases between them. Per germline, CDR1 MNHNS and CDR2 SASEGT. This CDR3 is built from 13 residues.

The V and J genes are TRBV19 and TRBJ2-3; 8 bases fit TRBD2. From germline, CDR1 is LNHDA and CDR2 SQIVND (reference sequence). The CDR3 totals 14 residues. The trim removed 9 bases at V and 4 bases at J, leaving 9 bases unmatched. This CDR3 reads CASWSGLAADTQYF. CDR3 coding DNA: TGTGCCAGCTGGAGTGGACTAGCAGCAGATACGCAGTATTTT.